This T cell receptor beta chain was profiled in a study of OX40 agonist ivuxolimab in advanced cancers. Study at large: Patients were dosed with the agonistic anti-OX40 (CD134) antibody ivuxolimab.

Broader study findings: In general, CD8+ T cells held more expanded clones than CD4+ did, on average.

TCRdb keeps only in-frame clones here, not all; method: immunoSEQ multiplex PCR. The sample consists of some 65,000 clones, 75% to 90% of them appearing once. On this clone itself: What it binds is unknown.

Germline CDR1 and CDR2: SGHRS and YFSETQ. The CDR3 is 15 residues long. The trim removed 7 bases at V and 1 base at J, leaving 4 bases unmatched. The source material was CD4+ or CD8+ T cells sorted from blood, sampled in a trial of the OX40 agonist ivuxolimab. The V gene is TRBV5-1, the J gene TRBJ2-1, with TRBD2 identical over 11 bases. This TCR derives from an adult with an advanced solid tumor such as melanoma, head and neck, liver or kidney cancer. CDR3 amino acids: CASAGTSGSYNEQFF. As DNA, the CDR3 is TGCGCCAGCGCCGGGACTAGCGGATCCTACAATGAGCAGTTCTTC.